This passage covers 31 T cell receptor beta chains from one sample sequenced in a study of T cell responses to AZD1222 COVID-19 vaccine. The data were produced by immunoSEQ multiplex PCR, yet TCRdb's version contains in-frame clones alone and is incomplete. The table lists 140,000 to 150,000 clones, approximately 88% of them singletons. The material was peripheral blood, obtained on day 0 of AZD1222 vaccination. These receptors were obtained from an adult in good health.

J is TRBJ2-7 and V is TRBV6-5; 10 positions agree with TRBD2. Germline lookup yields CDR1 MNHEY and CDR2 SVGAGI. This CDR3 has 14 amino acids. Trimming took 5 bases from V and 2 from J; bases not matched to a gene: 3. CDR3 in amino acids: CASSRTSGPYEQYF. CDR3 coding DNA: TGTGCCAGCAGTCGGACTAGCGGCCCCTACGAGCAGTACTTC.

Points on this clone: This same CDR3 is encoded by further DNA sequences in the sample. CDR3 coding DNA: TGTGCCAGCAGTTTGGGGTACACTGAAGCTTTCTTT. Protein: CASSLGYTEAFF. The V gene is TRBV7-9, the J gene TRBJ1-1; D gene unclear. V was pared by 6 bases and J by 3 bases, with 8 bases between. Germline CDR1 and CDR2: SEHNR and FQNEAQ (reference sequence). The CDR3 sequence is 12 residues long.

V and J are TRBV3-1 (or the pseudogene TRBV3-2) and TRBJ1-2; TRBD1 is a possible D gene (5 bases). CDR3 length equals 13 residues. The germline V gene encodes CDR1 LGHDT and CDR2 YNNKEL (reference sequence). Trimming left V 2 bases short and J 4 bases short, with 8 bases between. CDR3 residues: CASSQRGPYGYTF. The CDR3 DNA follows: TGTGCCAGCAGCCAAAGGGGTCCCTATGGCTACACCTTC.

The chain joins TRBV15 to TRBJ2-1, with 8 bases aligning to TRBD1. Germline V gene lookup returns CDR1 LNHNV and CDR2 YYDKDF (reference sequence). The CDR3 is 17 residues long. Losses at the gene ends were 1 base for V and 2 bases for J; bases not matched to a gene: 7. In nucleotides, the CDR3 is TGTGCCACCAGCAGAGGGCCCGGGACAGGTCCCTACAATGAGCAGTTCTTC. The encoded protein is CATSRGPGTGPYNEQFF.

About this clone itself: A read error may account for a junction end that differs from germline. The chain has TRBV6-2 or TRBV6-3 and TRBJ1-5; weak D call: TRBD1 (6 bases). CDR1 and CDR2 (germline): MNHEY, SVGEGT. This CDR3 is built from 16 residues. For the CDR3, the DNA is TGTGCCACCAGTGTAGGGGGACACTTAAGCAATCAGCCCCAGCATTTT. It is translated as CATSVGGHLSNQPQHF.

Written as DNA, the CDR3 is TGTGCCAGTAGTCGAGGGCAGGGGGGGGTGACCCAGCATTTT. This codes for CASSRGQGGVTQHF. The chain recombines TRBV19 with TRBJ1-5; 7 bases are a match to TRBD1. CDR1 and CDR2 from the germline V gene are LNHDA and SQIVND (reference sequence). This CDR3 region has 14 residues. Trimming cost V 5 bases and J 11 bases; bases outside gene matches: 12.

The J gene is TRBJ1-6, the V gene TRBV19; D is unresolved. This CDR3 contains 13 residues. The germline V gene encodes CDR1 LNHDA and CDR2 SQIVND (reference sequence). V lost 4 bases, J lost 3 bases, and 4 bases lay in between. For the CDR3, the DNA is TGTGCCAGTAGTACGGGCTATAATTCACCCCTCCACTTT. Amino acid sequence: CASSTGYNSPLHF. Variable domain in full (rest from reference TRBV19 and TRBJ1-6): DGGITQSPKYLFRKEGQNVTLSCEQNLNHDAMYWYRQDPGQGLRLIYYSQIVNDFQKGDIAEGYSVSREKKESFPLTVTSAQKNPTAFYLCASSTGYNSPLHFGNGTRLTVT.

The chain is built from TRBV11-2 and TRBJ2-2; unclear D gene. The germline V gene encodes CDR1 SGHAT and CDR2 FQNNGV. The CDR3 is 14 amino acids. The germline V and J ends were trimmed by 0 bases and 7 bases, with 9 bases remaining between them. The DNA of the CDR3 is TGTGCCAGCAGCTTAGATAACCTTATCGGGGAGCTGTTTTTT. Residues: CASSLDNLIGELFF. Drawing the rest from reference TRBV11-2 and TRBJ2-2, the complete variable domain is EAGVAQSPRYKIIEKRQSVAFWCNPISGHATLYWYQQILGQGPKLLIQFQNNGVVDDSQLPKDRFSAERLKGVDSTLKIQPAKLEDSAVYLCASSLDNLIGELFFGEGSRLTVL.

This clone was seen once. The rearrangement uses TRBV13 and TRBJ2-3; 16 bases line up with TRBD2. The CDR3 is 20 amino acids. Germline V gene lookup returns CDR1 PRHDT and CDR2 FYEKMQ (reference sequence). V was pared by 1 base and J by 2 bases, with 9 bases of the junction left unmatched. The chain's CDR3 is CASSLVTGLAGGTDTDTQYF. CDR3 DNA sequence: TGTGCCAGCAGCTTAGTCACGGGACTAGCGGGGGGGACGGACACAGATACGCAGTATTTT. Full variable domain (missing parts from reference TRBV13 and TRBJ2-3): AAGVIQSPRHLIKEKRETATLKCYPIPRHDTVYWYQQGPGQDPQFLISFYEKMQSDKGSIPDRFSAQQFSDYHSELNMSSLELGDSALYFCASSLVTGLAGGTDTDTQYFGPGTRLTVL.

The genes are TRBV5-1 and TRBJ2-5; D unresolved. Germline lookup yields CDR1 SGHRS and CDR2 YFSETQ. Trimming left V 7 bases short and J 2 bases short, with 9 bases between. This CDR3 region has 12 residues. CDR3 protein: CASGTAQETQYF. The DNA for the CDR3 is TGCGCCAGCGGAACAGCACAAGAGACCCAGTACTTC.

This rearrangement joins TRBV7-2 to TRBJ1-5; D is undetermined. The germline CDR1 and CDR2 sequences are SGHTA and FQGNSA. V was trimmed by 2 bases and J by 0 bases, leaving 5 bases between them. CDR3 length: 14 residues. CDR3 in DNA: TGTGCCAGCAGCTTAACAGATAGCAATCAGCCCCAGCATTTT. Translated: CASSLTDSNQPQHF. Full variable domain (outside the CDR3, taken from reference TRBV7-2 and TRBJ1-5): GAGVSQSPSNKVTEKGKDVELRCDPISGHTALYWYRQSLGQGLEFLIYFQGNSAPDKSGLPSDRFSAERTGGSVSTLTIQRTQQEDSAVYLCASSLTDSNQPQHFGDGTRLSIL.

The chain recombines TRBV7-9 with TRBJ2-7; D is possibly TRBD1 or TRBD2 (5 bases each). This CDR3 comprises 13 residues. V shed 5 bases and J shed 0 bases, with 8 bases lying between them. Germline lookup yields CDR1 SEHNR and CDR2 FQNEAQ (reference sequence). In DNA, the CDR3 is TGTGCCAGCAGCGTTGGGGGCTCCTACGAGCAGTACTTC. Translation: CASSVGGSYEQYF.

In its sample, this clone was seen a few times. The V and J genes are TRBV28 and TRBJ1-3; D possibly corresponds to TRBD1 (5 bases). Germline-derived CDR1 and CDR2 are MDHEN and SYDVKM. CDR3 length: 15 amino acids. V was shortened by 2 bases and J by 0 bases, with 8 bases between the two germline ends. The CDR3 loop is CASSLGDYSGNTIYF. CDR3 bases: TGTGCCAGCAGTTTAGGGGACTACTCTGGAAACACCATATATTTT.

The rearrangement links TRBV5-4 to TRBJ2-7, with 12 nucleotides matching TRBD1. The CDR3 sequence is 15 residues long. Germline V lookup: CDR1 SGHNT, CDR2 YYREEE (reference sequence). The V segment lost 6 bases and the J segment 6 bases; nucleotides outside the gene matches: 10. As DNA, the CDR3 is TGTGCCAGCACCCTCCGGGACAGGGGGCTTCGCGAGCAGTACTTC. It codes for CASTLRDRGLREQYF.

This chain joins TRBV19 and TRBJ2-2; possibly TRBD2 for D (5 bases). Looked up from germline, CDR1 is LNHDA and CDR2 is SQIVND (reference sequence). CDR3 length: 14 amino acids. Deletions cut 6 bases from V and 5 bases from J, with 13 bases between. CDR3 loop: CASRREGGTGELFF. DNA of the CDR3: TGTGCCAGTAGAAGAGAGGGTGGAACCGGGGAGCTGTTTTTT.

This chain joins TRBV9 and TRBJ1-2; D is undetermined. The V and J ends lost 2 bases and 8 bases respectively, with 13 bases between them. CDR1 is SGDLS and CDR2 is YYNGEE in the germline V gene. The CDR3 is 13 amino acids. In nucleotides, the CDR3 is TGTGCCAGCAGCGTCGCCGTGGGGATAGGCTACACCTTC. Its translation is CASSVAVGIGYTF.

The rearrangement links TRBV6-5 to TRBJ1-1; D gene uncertain. The germline CDR1 and CDR2 sequences are MNHEY and SVGAGI. The CDR3 contains 13 residues. V lost 7 bases and J lost 0, with 9 bases in between. The CDR3 DNA follows: TGTGCCAGCAACCGAAATTTGAACACTGAAGCTTTCTTT. As protein: CASNRNLNTEAFF.

The chain uses TRBV7-6 and TRBJ1-2, with D uncertain. Trimming shortened V by 1 base and J by 5 bases, and 14 bases separated the two germline ends. The CDR3 sequence is 15 residues long. The germline CDR1 and CDR2 sequences are SGHVS and FNYEAQ. The CDR3 spells CASSLGASRRYGYTF. CDR3 DNA sequence: TGTGCCAGCAGCTTAGGGGCCAGTAGGCGGTATGGCTACACCTTC.

This chain uses TRBV6-2 or TRBV6-3 with TRBJ2-5, with 10 bases matching TRBD2. V dropped 1 base and J dropped 5; count of bases not matched to a gene: 7. In germline, CDR1 is MNHEY, CDR2 SVGEGT. The CDR3 runs 16 residues. This CDR3 reads CASSYFGSGGKETQYF. The DNA of the CDR3 is TGTGCCAGCAGTTACTTTGGTAGCGGGGGGAAGGAGACCCAGTACTTC.

The gene calls are TRBV2 and TRBJ1-3; maybe TRBD1 (6 bases). Germline loops: CDR1 SNHLY, CDR2 FYNNEI. The V end lost 5 bases, the J end lost 0 bases, and 11 bases lay between the germline ends. CDR3 length: 15 residues. The CDR3 region is CASSRQELSGNTIYF. The CDR3 DNA reads as TGTGCCAGCAGTCGACAGGAACTCTCTGGAAACACCATATATTTT.

The genes are TRBV9 and TRBJ1-1; the match to TRBD1 covers 9 bases. V dropped 0 bases and J dropped 5; count of bases not matched to a gene: 5. Per germline, CDR1 SGDLS and CDR2 YYNGEE. The CDR3 length is 15 residues. CDR3: CASSVGGQGKTEAFF. The CDR3 region has the DNA TGTGCCAGCAGCGTAGGGGGACAGGGCAAGACTGAAGCTTTCTTT.

This clone has a single count. This chain uses TRBV7-9 with TRBJ1-6, with D possibly matching TRBD1 (5 bases). V lost 1 base and J lost 10, with 14 bases in between. The germline gives CDR1 SEHNR, CDR2 FQNEAQ (reference sequence). The CDR3 is 15 amino acids. DNA for the CDR3: TGTGCCAGCAGCTTAGACGGTCGGGGGAACTCACCCCTCCACTTT. This sequence encodes CASSLDGRGNSPLHF.

The chain employs TRBV25-1 and TRBJ1-4, with 9 bases that match TRBD1. Per the germline V gene, CDR1 is MGHDK and CDR2 is SYGVNS. V lost 7 bases to trimming and J lost 4 bases; unmatched junction nucleotides: 10. The CDR3 is 16 amino acids. Written as DNA, the CDR3 is TGTGCCAGCACCAGAGGGACAGGGAGATATAATGAAAAACTGTTTTTT. Amino acid sequence: CASTRGTGRYNEKLFF.

V and J are TRBV3-1 (or the pseudogene TRBV3-2) and TRBJ1-2, with TRBD1 matching over 11 bases. Per germline, CDR1 LGHDT and CDR2 YNNKEL (reference sequence). CDR3 length: 16 residues. Trimming cost V 3 bases and J 7 bases; bases outside gene matches: 10. Here the CDR3 DNA reads TGTGCCAGCAGCCACACAGGGACAGGGGGGGATGGTGGCTACACCTTC. It translates to CASSHTGTGGDGGYTF.

This chain links TRBV18 with TRBJ2-3; possible D gene TRBD1, 6 bases. The CDR3 sequence is 16 residues long. Germline CDR1 and CDR2: KGHSH and LQKENI. Trimming removed 3 bases at V and 4 bases at J, with 17 bases between. The CDR3 DNA is TGTGCCAGCTCACCGGGAATAGGCAGGGGCGCAGATACGCAGTATTTT. Its translation: CASSPGIGRGADTQYF.

The V gene is TRBV5-1, the J gene TRBJ2-1; 14 bases agree with TRBD2. This CDR3 spans 20 amino acids. Losses at the gene ends were 0 bases for V and 0 bases for J; bases not matched to a gene: 8. The germline gives CDR1 SGHRS, CDR2 YFSETQ. The CDR3 DNA sequence: TGCGCCAGCAGCTTGGCCTGGACTAGCGGGGGGATAAGCTCCTACAATGAGCAGTTCTTC. Translation gives CASSLAWTSGGISSYNEQFF.

The chain has TRBV24-1 and TRBJ1-3; possibly TRBD1 for D (6 bases). The CDR3 runs 16 residues. V was trimmed by 3 bases and J by 0 bases, leaving 11 bases between them. CDR1 KGHDR and CDR2 SFDVKD come from the germline V gene. CDR3: CATSDQDSFSGNTIYF. In nucleotides, the CDR3 is TGTGCCACCAGTGATCAGGACAGCTTCTCTGGAAACACCATATATTTT.

This clone was observed a handful of times. V and J are TRBV5-8 and TRBJ2-2; D not resolved. The CDR3 has 16 residues. V was shortened by 5 bases and J by 2 bases, with 16 bases between the two germline ends. Germline V gene data show CDR1 as SGHTS and CDR2 as YDEGEE. The CDR3 is CASRKQTILNTGELFF. CDR3 DNA: TGTGCCAGCAGGAAACAGACCATACTAAACACCGGGGAGCTGTTTTTT.

The gene calls are TRBV28 and TRBJ2-6; weak D call: TRBD1 (5 bases). This CDR3 is built from 13 residues. CDR1 is MDHEN, CDR2 SYDVKM, per germline. Trimming took 10 bases from V and 1 from J, leaving 8 bases between them. The CDR3 sequence: CATRGSGANVLTF. CDR3 coding DNA: TGTGCCACAAGGGGTTCTGGGGCCAACGTCCTGACTTTC. Full variable domain (remainder filled in from reference TRBV28 and TRBJ2-6): DVKVTQSSRYLVKRTGEKVFLECVQDMDHENMFWYRQDPGLGLRLIYFSYDVKMKEKGDIPEGYSVSREKKERFSLILESASTNQTSMYLCATRGSGANVLTFGAGSRLTVL.

This chain connects TRBV24-1 to TRBJ1-2, with 10 bases lining up with TRBD1. Trimming at V came to 3 bases and at J to 4 bases, leaving 4 bases not matched to a gene. The CDR3 extends over 15 amino acids. Germline CDR1 is KGHDR and CDR2 is SFDVKD. The CDR3 here is CATSDGQGVTYGYTF. CDR3 coding DNA: TGTGCCACCAGTGATGGACAGGGGGTCACCTATGGCTACACCTTC.

This clone was counted a few times. In DNA form, the CDR3 reads TGTGCCAGCAGCTTAACAGTGGCCGACGGAAACACCATATATTTT. This gives the protein CASSLTVADGNTIYF. The chain combines TRBV7-9 with TRBJ1-3; no firm D call. This CDR3 contains 15 residues. The V end lost 2 bases, the J end lost 4 bases, and 12 bases lay between the germline ends. Germline CDR1 SEHNR, CDR2 FQNEAQ (reference sequence).